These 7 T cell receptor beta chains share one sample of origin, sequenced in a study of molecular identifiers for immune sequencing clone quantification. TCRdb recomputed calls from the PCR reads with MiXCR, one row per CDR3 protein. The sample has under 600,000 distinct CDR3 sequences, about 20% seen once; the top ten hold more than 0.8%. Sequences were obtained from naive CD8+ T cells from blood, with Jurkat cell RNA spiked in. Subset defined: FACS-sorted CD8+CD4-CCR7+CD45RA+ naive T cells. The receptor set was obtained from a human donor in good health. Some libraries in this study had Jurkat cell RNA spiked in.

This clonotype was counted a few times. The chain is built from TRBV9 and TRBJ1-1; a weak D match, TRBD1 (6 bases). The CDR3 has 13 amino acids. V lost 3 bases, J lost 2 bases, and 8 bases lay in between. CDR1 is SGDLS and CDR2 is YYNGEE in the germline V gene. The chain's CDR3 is CASSGQVNTEAFF. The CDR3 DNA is TGTGCCAGCAGCGGACAGGTTAACACTGAAGCTTTCTTT.

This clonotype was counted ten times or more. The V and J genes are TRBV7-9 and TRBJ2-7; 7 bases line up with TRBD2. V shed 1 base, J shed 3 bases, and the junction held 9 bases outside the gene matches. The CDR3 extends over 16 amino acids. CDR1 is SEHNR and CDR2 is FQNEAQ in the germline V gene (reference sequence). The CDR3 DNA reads TGTGCCAGCAGCTTAGGCGGGGGTTCAGTGGTCTACGAGCAGTACTTC. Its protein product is CASSLGGGSVVYEQYF.

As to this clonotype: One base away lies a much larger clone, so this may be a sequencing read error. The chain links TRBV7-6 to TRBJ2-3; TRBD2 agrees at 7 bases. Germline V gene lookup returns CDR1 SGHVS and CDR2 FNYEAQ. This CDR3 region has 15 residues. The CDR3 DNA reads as TGTGCCAGCGGCTTAACGGGGGGTTTTTCAGATACGCAGTATTTT. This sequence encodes CASGLTGGFSDTQYF.

CDR3 in amino acids: CASSQLGAAETQYF. The DNA of the CDR3 is TGCGCCAGCAGCCAGCTGGGCGCAGCTGAGACCCAGTACTTC. This chain uses TRBV4-1 with TRBJ2-5; no firm D call. Trimming took 3 bases from V and 5 from J, leaving 13 bases between them. Germline-derived CDR1 and CDR2 are MGHRA and YSYEKL. The CDR3 contains 14 residues.

CDR3 bases: TGTGCCAGCAGTTTAGTAGTTCTCGCCACCGGGGAGCTGTTTTTT. It specifies CASSLVVLATGELFF. The chain joins TRBV12-3 or TRBV12-4 to TRBJ2-2, with no clear D. The CDR3 contains 15 residues. The V end lost 1 base, the J end lost 4 bases, and 10 bases lay between the germline ends.

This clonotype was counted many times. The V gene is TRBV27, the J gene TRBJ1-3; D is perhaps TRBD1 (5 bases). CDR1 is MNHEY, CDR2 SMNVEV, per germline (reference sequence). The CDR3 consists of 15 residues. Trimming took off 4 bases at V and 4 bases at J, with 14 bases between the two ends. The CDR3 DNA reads TGTGCCAGCAGTTCGACCGGGACCCTAGGAAACACCATATATTTT. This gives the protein CASSSTGTLGNTIYF.

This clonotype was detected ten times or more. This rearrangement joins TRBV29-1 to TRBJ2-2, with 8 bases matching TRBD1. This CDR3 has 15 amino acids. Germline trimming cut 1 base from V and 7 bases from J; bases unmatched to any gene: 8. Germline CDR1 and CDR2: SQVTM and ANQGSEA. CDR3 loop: CSVEAEDRVGGELFF. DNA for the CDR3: TGCAGCGTTGAAGCGGAGGACAGGGTTGGCGGGGAGCTGTTTTTT.